These 24 T cell receptor beta chains originate from one sample sequenced in a study of shared clonotypes between healthy human individuals. The repertoire was sequenced with immunoSEQ multiplex PCR; TCRdb's copy has only in-frame clones and lacks some. The table shows 2,500,000 or so clones, with 85% to 95% occurring only once. Sequencing was carried out using naive CD4+ T cells from PBMCs. Subset indicated: CD45RA+ positively selected. The receptor source for this set is a man between 18 and 29 years old in good health. Some clones in this sample may be carry-over from other donors' samples.

The chain carries TRBV30 and TRBJ2-5; TRBD2 matches 9 bases. Germline V gene lookup returns CDR1 GTSNPN and CDR2 SVGIG (reference sequence). The length of the CDR3 is 15 residues. After removal of 2 bases from V and 5 bases from J, the junction contained 9 bases not matched to a gene. The DNA of the CDR3 is TGTGCCTGGAGTAAGCTAGCGGGATCAGGGGAGACCCAGTACTTC. Its translation is CAWSKLAGSGETQYF. The full variable domain, completed using reference TRBV30 and TRBJ2-5, is SQTIHQWPATLVQPVGSPLSLECTVEGTSNPNLYWYRQAAGRGLQLLFYSVGIGQISSEVPQNLSASRPQDRQFILSSKKLLLSDSGFYLCAWSKLAGSGETQYFGPGTRLLVL.

The chain uses TRBV5-4 and TRBJ1-2, with D tentatively TRBD1 (6 bases). This CDR3 region has 13 residues. CDR1 is SGHNT and CDR2 is YYREEE in the germline V gene (reference sequence). V was trimmed by 4 bases and J by 3 bases, leaving 10 bases between them. The CDR3 reads CASSLQGYYGYTF. The CDR3 DNA sequence: TGTGCCAGCAGCCTACAGGGATACTATGGCTACACCTTC.

The chain carries TRBV19 and TRBJ2-5, with 7 bases identical to TRBD2. The V gene end was trimmed by 1 base and the J gene end by 2 bases; junction bases not matched to a gene: 4. Germline-derived CDR1 and CDR2 are LNHDA and SQIVND (reference sequence). CDR3 length: 15 residues. CDR3 amino acids: CASSIVFGGQETQYF. In nucleotides, the CDR3 is TGTGCCAGTAGTATAGTCTTCGGGGGGCAAGAGACCCAGTACTTC.

Comment on this clone: Other DNA sequences of this sample code for an identical CDR3. The chain is built from TRBV5-1 and TRBJ2-7; D gene uncertain. The CDR3 runs to 14 residues. Germline-derived CDR1 and CDR2 are SGHRS and YFSETQ. Deletions cut 0 bases from V and 0 bases from J, with 7 bases between. CDR3 sequence (DNA): TGCGCCAGCAGCTTGGAGGGATACTCCTACGAGCAGTACTTC. Amino acids: CASSLEGYSYEQYF.

This CDR3 is CASSRDPTKNIQYF. CDR3 DNA: TGCGCCAGCAGCCGGGACCCCACCAAAAACATTCAGTACTTC. The V gene is TRBV5-1, the J gene TRBJ2-4, with D possibly called TRBD1 or TRBD2 (5 bases each). This CDR3 region has 14 residues. The V end lost 4 bases, the J end lost 2 bases, and 10 bases lay between the germline ends. Germline CDR1 reads SGHRS; CDR2 reads YFSETQ. The variable domain in full, with the rest retrieved from reference TRBV5-1 and TRBJ2-4, is KAGVTQTPRYLIKTRGQQVTLSCSPISGHRSVSWYQQTPGQGLQFLFEYFSETQRNKGNFPGRFSGRQFSNSRSEMNVSTLELGDSALYLCASSRDPTKNIQYFGAGTRLSVL.

Note on this clone: Other DNA sequences in the sample encode the same CDR3. The chain links TRBV5-1 to TRBJ2-5; no firm D call. Germline V CDR1 and CDR2: SGHRS, YFSETQ. The V end lost 3 bases, the J end lost 1 base, and 7 bases lay between the germline ends. The CDR3 totals 13 residues. The CDR3 region has the DNA TGCGCCAGCAGCTCGACCGGCCAAGAGACCCAGTACTTC. It specifies CASSSTGQETQYF.

This clone was detected only a few times. This sequence joins TRBV6-5 and TRBJ1-5, with D unresolved. Trimming removed 0 bases at V and 5 bases at J, with 11 bases between. Germline values: CDR1 MNHEY, CDR2 SVGAGI. This CDR3 contains 15 residues. The CDR3 protein is CASSYSHGLDQPQHF. DNA of the CDR3: TGTGCCAGCAGTTACTCACACGGGTTGGATCAGCCCCAGCATTTT.

V usage is TRBV28 and J usage is TRBJ2-1, with D perhaps given as TRBD1 or TRBD2 (5 bases each). CDR3 length: 15 residues. V was cut by 5 bases and J by 10 bases, with 21 bases left in between. Germline V gives CDR1 MDHEN, CDR2 SYDVKM. CDR3 region: CASSPRGVGKGEQFF. As DNA, the CDR3 is TGTGCCAGCAGTCCCCGAGGGGTAGGAAAAGGCGAGCAGTTCTTC.

The chain couples TRBV11-2 to TRBJ1-5; possibly TRBD1 for D (6 bases). Trimming shortened V by 4 bases and J by 5 bases, and 12 bases separated the two germline ends. The CDR3 spans 14 residues. Germline-derived CDR1 and CDR2 are SGHAT and FQNNGV. For the CDR3, the DNA is TGTGCCAGCAGCTCCACGACAGGTGATCAGCCCCAGCATTTT. It is translated as CASSSTTGDQPQHF.

The rearrangement uses TRBV5-4 and TRBJ1-2; perhaps TRBD1 as D (5 bases). Trimming removed 2 bases at V and 5 bases at J, with 13 bases between. CDR1 SGHNT and CDR2 YYREEE come from the germline V gene (reference sequence). The CDR3 length is 14 residues. CDR3 amino acids: CASSFRGGEYGYTF. The CDR3 DNA reads as TGTGCCAGCAGCTTTCGAGGAGGGGAGTATGGCTACACCTTC.

This rearrangement joins TRBV30 to TRBJ2-7; 7 positions match TRBD1. CDR3 length equals 13 residues. CDR1 is GTSNPN, CDR2 SVGIG, per germline (reference sequence). CDR3 region: CATGTDSSYEQYF. In nucleotides, the CDR3 is TGTGCTACCGGGACAGATAGCTCCTACGAGCAGTACTTC.

This chain uses TRBV7-9 with TRBJ1-2; 9 bases are a match to TRBD1. Germline CDR1 is SEHNR and CDR2 is FQNEAQ (reference sequence). CDR3 size: 15 residues. V lost 6 bases, J lost 6 bases, and 11 bases stayed unmatched. The CDR3 DNA reads as TGTGCCAGCAGTGGGGGACAGGGAGAATCTCATGGCTACACCTTC. It yields the protein CASSGGQGESHGYTF.

Note on this clone: Other DNA variants within this sample encode the same CDR3. V is TRBV14 and J is TRBJ2-7, with D hard to call. V was pared by 4 bases and J by 3 bases, with 4 bases between. CDR3 length: 11 amino acids. Germline assignment: CDR1 SGHDN and CDR2 FVKESK. The CDR3 nucleotides read TGTGCCAGCAGCCTCGGCTACGAGCAGTACTTC. Protein sequence: CASSLGYEQYF.

J is TRBJ1-1 and V is TRBV7-9, with D perhaps TRBD1 (5 bases). The CDR3 runs 13 residues. The germline gives CDR1 SEHNR, CDR2 FQNEAQ (reference sequence). V was cut by 4 bases and J by 2 bases, with 8 bases left in between. The CDR3 protein is CASSYRLNTEAFF. CDR3 bases: TGTGCCAGCAGCTACAGGCTAAACACTGAAGCTTTCTTT.

The rearrangement joins TRBV9 to TRBJ1-3, with a weak D call TRBD1 (5 bases). The CDR3 runs to 15 residues. The V gene lost 4 bases and the J gene lost 4 bases, with 15 bases spanning the gap. Germline V CDR1 and CDR2: SGDLS, YYNGEE. The CDR3 region has the DNA TGTGCCAGCAGCCCGTCATCCAGGGCAGGAAACACCATATATTTT. Its translation is CASSPSSRAGNTIYF.

As concerns this clone: A junction end diverges from the germline sequence, so it may reflect a read error. V and J are TRBV6-6 and TRBJ2-7; 10 bases align to TRBD2. Germline CDR1 and CDR2: MNHNY and SVGAGI (reference sequence). The CDR3 has 13 amino acids. The CDR3 protein is CASSLTSGNEQYF. The CDR3 DNA reads as TGTGCCAGCAGTCTTACTAGCGGGAACGAACAGTACTTC.

V gene TRBV21-1 combines with J gene TRBJ2-1; the tabulated D call, TRBD2, remains unverified against the DNA. TRBV21-1 is assigned pseudogene status. CDR3 length: 17 amino acids. CDR3: CASTMRVAGDLYNEQFF. The CDR3 nucleotides are TGTGCCAGCACAATGAGGGTAGCGGGAGATCTCTACAATGAGCAGTTCTTC.

The V call is TRBV5-6, the J call TRBJ2-1; D ambiguous. Germline CDR1 SGHDT, CDR2 YYEEEE. V was shortened by 3 bases and J by 6 bases, with 13 bases between the two germline ends. The CDR3 extends over 14 amino acids. The CDR3 DNA follows: TGTGCCAGCAGCTGGACCCTGACGGGCAATGAGCAGTTCTTC. Translating it yields CASSWTLTGNEQFF. Full variable domain (missing parts from reference TRBV5-6 and TRBJ2-1): DAGVTQSPTHLIKTRGQQVTLRCSPKSGHDTVSWYQQALGQGPQFIFQYYEEEERQRGNFPDRFSGHQFPNYSSELNVNALLLGDSALYLCASSWTLTGNEQFFGPGTRLTVL.

Details on this clone: Other DNA sequences in the same sample also yield this CDR3. The chain couples TRBV2 to TRBJ1-5, with D unclear. CDR1 is SNHLY, CDR2 FYNNEI, per germline. The CDR3 extends over 13 amino acids. Trimming stripped 6 bases from V and 1 base from J, with 7 bases between. The CDR3 DNA reads TGTGCCAGCAGCCGAGGGAGCAATCAGCCCCAGCATTTT. The encoded protein is CASSRGSNQPQHF.

This chain links TRBV6-6 with TRBJ1-2; D gene ambiguous. There are 13 residues in the CDR3. CDR1 and CDR2 from the germline V gene are MNHNY and SVGAGI (reference sequence). Trimming left V 2 bases short and J 8 bases short, with 12 bases between. The CDR3 nucleotides read TGTGCCAGCAGTTACATACCCGTGTGGGGCTACACCTTC. Translated, it gives CASSYIPVWGYTF.

The chain uses TRBV11-1 and TRBJ2-7, with TRBD2 matching 7 bases. After removal of 1 base from V and 8 bases from J, the junction contained 8 bases not matched to a gene. Germline values: CDR1 SGHAT, CDR2 FQDESV (reference sequence). The CDR3 is 14 amino acids. The CDR3 loop reads CASSLDLAALKQYF. The CDR3 DNA follows: TGTGCCAGCAGCTTAGATCTAGCGGCGCTAAAGCAGTACTTC.

The chain employs TRBV7-6 and TRBJ2-5, with unresolved D. Germline assignment: CDR1 SGHVS and CDR2 FNYEAQ. Trimming shortened V by 1 base and J by 2 bases, and 14 bases separated the two germline ends. CDR3 length: 16 amino acids. CDR3 in amino acids: CASSLELAANQETQYF. The CDR3 DNA reads as TGTGCCAGCAGCTTAGAGTTAGCAGCTAATCAAGAGACCCAGTACTTC.

The chain employs TRBV11-3 and TRBJ2-1; 9 bases are shared with TRBD2. The junction had 11 bases not matched to a gene; V was cut back by 5 bases and J by 6 bases. The CDR3 has 16 amino acids. Germline CDR1 reads SGHNT; CDR2 reads YENEEA. CDR3 region: CASSLGLTSGANEQFF. The CDR3 bases are TGTGCCAGCAGCCTAGGGCTGACTAGCGGAGCCAATGAGCAGTTCTTC.

The chain recombines TRBV19 with TRBJ1-3, with D perhaps matching TRBD1 (5 bases). Trimming removed 6 bases from V and 4 bases from J, with 19 bases in between. Germline values: CDR1 LNHDA, CDR2 SQIVND (reference sequence). CDR3 size: 16 residues. The CDR3 loop reads CASSPGDDRGGNTIYF. CDR3 DNA: TGTGCCAGTAGCCCCGGGGACGACCGAGGCGGAAACACCATATATTTT. Full variable domain (outside the CDR3, taken from reference TRBV19 and TRBJ1-3): DGGITQSPKYLFRKEGQNVTLSCEQNLNHDAMYWYRQDPGQGLRLIYYSQIVNDFQKGDIAEGYSVSREKKESFPLTVTSAQKNPTAFYLCASSPGDDRGGNTIYFGEGSWLTVV.